A single sample is the source of the 23 T cell receptor beta chains below, sequenced in a study of blood T cell repertoires in COVID-19. Clones were read by immunoSEQ multiplex PCR, and TCRdb kept only the in-frame ones, dropping some. In the table there are 250,000 to 400,000 clones, around nine tenths of which are singletons. The source material was peripheral blood. The source of these receptors is a man aged 50 or older with active or convalescent COVID-19.

On this clone: Other DNA sequences of this sample code for an identical CDR3. The chain has TRBV5-1 and TRBJ1-5; 7 nucleotides line up with TRBD1. The CDR3 consists of 14 residues. Germline-derived CDR1 and CDR2 are SGHRS and YFSETQ. The J segment lost 3 bases and the V segment lost 4 bases, leaving 4 bases of the junction unmatched. The chain's CDR3 is CASSPTGVNQPQHF. CDR3 in DNA: TGCGCCAGCAGCCCCACAGGGGTCAATCAGCCCCAGCATTTT.

The chain has TRBV28 and TRBJ2-1, with 8 bases fitting TRBD1. Germline CDR1 is MDHEN and CDR2 is SYDVKM. Unmatched junction bases numbered 23, after V lost 11 bases and J lost 8 bases. The CDR3 sequence is 17 residues long. The CDR3: CASYPPRGLPTDDEQFF. The CDR3 DNA is TGTGCCTCCTATCCACCCAGGGGGCTGCCGACGGACGATGAGCAGTTCTTC.

The V and J genes are TRBV13 and TRBJ1-5; 9 bases agree with TRBD1. The CDR3 is 15 residues long. Germline loops: CDR1 PRHDT, CDR2 FYEKMQ (reference sequence). V lost 6 bases, J lost 5 bases, and 8 bases stayed unmatched. CDR3 nucleotide sequence: TGTGCCAGCAGTACCGGGACAGGGATCGATCAGCCCCAGCATTTT. It is translated as CASSTGTGIDQPQHF.

This chain connects TRBV7-2 to TRBJ1-2, with 10 nucleotides matching TRBD1. Germline CDR1 and CDR2: SGHTA and FQGNSA. Trimming at V came to 5 bases and at J to 0 bases, leaving 9 bases not matched to a gene. CDR3 length: 17 residues. CDR3 loop: CASSPGGQGLANYGYTF. The CDR3 DNA reads TGTGCCAGCAGCCCAGGGGGACAGGGGCTAGCTAACTATGGCTACACCTTC.

This sequence joins TRBV4-2 and TRBJ2-3; 10 bases fit TRBD2. Germline V lookup: CDR1 LGHNA, CDR2 YNFKEQ. This CDR3 is built from 16 residues. The V segment lost 0 bases and the J segment 10 bases; nucleotides outside the gene matches: 10. The CDR3 coding sequence is TGTGCCAGCAGCCAAGAGGGGGCTAGCGGGGGTTTTCCGCAGTATTTT. Translation gives CASSQEGASGGFPQYF.

This rearrangement joins TRBV19 to TRBJ2-1; D unclear. This CDR3 is built from 16 residues. V gave up 6 bases and J gave up 0 bases, with 15 bases separating them. CDR1 and CDR2 from the germline V gene are LNHDA and SQIVND (reference sequence). CDR3 region: CASSPRMYPSYNEQFF. CDR3 coding DNA: TGTGCCAGTAGCCCTAGGATGTACCCCTCCTACAATGAGCAGTTCTTC.

This sequence joins TRBV28 and TRBJ2-7; 9 bases are shared with TRBD1. V dropped 3 bases and J dropped 9; count of bases not matched to a gene: 9. This CDR3 has 14 amino acids. Germline V gives CDR1 MDHEN, CDR2 SYDVKM. Written as DNA, the CDR3 is TGTGCCAGCAGTTTTACTGGGACAGGGCTGGTGCAGTACTTC. Translating it yields CASSFTGTGLVQYF. The entire variable domain, with the rest obtained from reference TRBV28 and TRBJ2-7, is as follows: DVKVTQSSRYLVKRTGEKVFLECVQDMDHENMFWYRQDPGLGLRLIYFSYDVKMKEKGDIPEGYSVSREKKERFSLILESASTNQTSMYLCASSFTGTGLVQYFGPGTRLTVT.

This clone was counted a single time. The chain couples TRBV9 to TRBJ1-1; no clear D gene. CDR3 size: 13 residues. V lost 4 bases and J 6 bases, leaving 13 bases between the germline ends. Germline lookup yields CDR1 SGDLS and CDR2 YYNGEE. CDR3 sequence: CASSQDLRAEAFF. The CDR3 DNA reads as TGTGCCAGCAGCCAAGACCTACGGGCTGAAGCTTTCTTT.

This clone came up a few times. The V call is TRBV4-3, the J call TRBJ2-7, with D perhaps TRBD2 (6 bases). Germline loops: CDR1 LGHNA, CDR2 YSLEER. With 0 bases removed from V and 0 bases from J, the gap between germline ends came to 12 bases. CDR3 length equals 16 residues. The CDR3 loop reads CASSQDGAGSSYEQYF. The CDR3 coding sequence is TGCGCCAGCAGCCAAGACGGGGCGGGGAGCTCCTACGAGCAGTACTTC.

The CDR3 loop reads CASSRSLGHQDHNEQFF. CDR3 nucleotide sequence: TGTGCCAGCAGCCGAAGCCTCGGACATCAGGATCACAATGAGCAGTTCTTC. The gene calls are TRBV13 and TRBJ2-1; D is perhaps TRBD1 (5 bases). In germline, CDR1 is PRHDT, CDR2 FYEKMQ (reference sequence). V lost 5 bases to trimming and J lost 5 bases, with 22 bases between them. This CDR3 comprises 17 residues.

The chain links TRBV19 to TRBJ1-4, with D unclear. Trimming took off 7 bases at V and 0 bases at J, with 24 bases between the two ends. CDR1 and CDR2 (germline): LNHDA, SQIVND (reference sequence). The CDR3 spans 19 residues. The CDR3 sequence is CASIGRRAGGPATNEKLFF. CDR3 bases: TGTGCCAGTATTGGTAGGCGCGCAGGAGGGCCAGCAACTAATGAAAAACTGTTTTTT.

A note on this clone: Within the sample, other DNA sequences also encode this same CDR3. The rearrangement links TRBV6-2 or TRBV6-3 to TRBJ1-5; no clear D gene. Germline loops: CDR1 MNHEY, CDR2 SVGEGT. V lost 4 bases to trimming and J lost 4 bases, with 5 bases between them. The CDR3 runs to 12 residues. The CDR3 nucleotides read TGTGCCAGCAGTTCGGGGAATCAGCCCCAGCATTTT. Encoded protein: CASSSGNQPQHF.

The V and J genes are TRBV30 and TRBJ1-4; perhaps TRBD1 as D (6 bases). CDR1 GTSNPN and CDR2 SVGIG come from the germline V gene (reference sequence). Deletions cut 0 bases from V and 5 bases from J, with 16 bases between. CDR3 length: 16 amino acids. As DNA, the CDR3 is TGTGCCTGGAGTGTCGGGGGGCCGCTACAGAATGAAAAACTGTTTTTT. Protein product: CAWSVGGPLQNEKLFF.

The rearrangement joins TRBV30 to TRBJ1-2, with 10 bases matching TRBD1. The CDR3 is 15 amino acids. Losses at the gene ends were 0 bases for V and 6 bases for J; bases not matched to a gene: 7. CDR1 and CDR2 from the germline V gene are GTSNPN and SVGIG (reference sequence). CDR3 in amino acids: CAWSVPFGTGDGYTF. The CDR3 nucleotides read TGTGCCTGGAGTGTCCCCTTTGGGACAGGGGATGGCTACACCTTC.

DNA of the CDR3: TGTGCCAGCAGGCAAAACAGGGGTTTCGATGGCTACACCTTC. Translating it yields CASRQNRGFDGYTF. The V call is TRBV6-5, the J call TRBJ1-2, with TRBD1 matching over 7 bases. The CDR3 is made up of 14 amino acids. The germline V gene has CDR1 MNHEY and CDR2 SVGAGI. The V gene end was trimmed by 6 bases and the J gene end by 6 bases; junction bases not matched to a gene: 10.

This clone showed up just once. The chain couples TRBV28 to TRBJ1-4; no clear D gene. V lost 5 bases to trimming and J lost 0 bases, with 10 bases between them. CDR1 is MDHEN and CDR2 is SYDVKM in the germline V gene. The CDR3 totals 15 residues. CDR3 protein: CASSPLGATNEKLFF. The CDR3 DNA follows: TGTGCCAGCAGTCCCCTGGGAGCAACTAATGAAAAACTGTTTTTT.

The CDR3: CASSLGQSSNYGYTF. The CDR3 bases are TGCGCCAGCAGCTTGGGGCAGTCGTCAAACTATGGCTACACCTTC. The chain recombines TRBV5-1 with TRBJ1-2; D is unclear. This CDR3 spans 15 amino acids. Trimming stripped 0 bases from V and 2 bases from J, with 11 bases between. CDR1 is SGHRS and CDR2 is YFSETQ in the germline V gene.

V gene TRBV4-2 combines with J gene TRBJ2-3, with D tentatively TRBD2 (5 bases). Per germline, CDR1 LGHNA and CDR2 YNFKEQ. This CDR3 comprises 15 residues. The V and J ends lost 1 base and 2 bases respectively, with 10 bases between them. The CDR3 here is CASSQVFGDTDTQYF. Written as DNA, the CDR3 is TGTGCCAGCAGCCAAGTCTTCGGGGACACAGATACGCAGTATTTT.

The sample holds a few counts of this clone. This sequence joins TRBV19 and TRBJ1-1; D ambiguous. Trimming stripped 4 bases from V and 0 bases from J, with 9 bases between. The CDR3 has 14 residues. The V gene's germline CDR1 is LNHDA and CDR2 SQIVND (reference sequence). The CDR3 sequence is CASSTGRMNTEAFF. The CDR3 region has the DNA TGTGCCAGTAGTACGGGTCGGATGAACACTGAAGCTTTCTTT.

The CDR3 loop reads CASSRRIATSGANVLTF. DNA for the CDR3: TGTGCCAGCAGCCGCCGGATAGCGACCTCTGGGGCCAACGTCCTGACTTTC. This chain links TRBV7-2 with TRBJ2-6, with a tentative D call TRBD2 (5 bases). The CDR3 spans 17 residues. Germline CDR1 and CDR2: SGHTA and FQGNSA. The V and J ends lost 5 bases and 0 bases respectively, with 14 bases between them.

This chain links TRBV5-1 with TRBJ2-3; TRBD2 might be the D (5 bases). The CDR3 runs to 14 residues. V shed 0 bases and J shed 2 bases, with 7 bases lying between them. Germline CDR1 reads SGHRS; CDR2 reads YFSETQ. The CDR3 protein is CASSLGGLTDTQYF. As DNA, the CDR3 is TGCGCCAGCAGCTTGGGCGGACTCACAGATACGCAGTATTTT.

CDR3 amino acids: CASHRGYGYTF. In nucleotides, the CDR3 is TGTGCCAGTCACAGGGGCTATGGCTACACCTTC. V gene TRBV28 combines with J gene TRBJ1-2; 7 bases match TRBD1. In germline, CDR1 is MDHEN, CDR2 SYDVKM. The CDR3 totals 11 residues. The V segment lost 9 bases and the J segment 4 bases; nucleotides outside the gene matches: 2.

CDR3 DNA: TGTGCCAGCAGTGAAAGGCGGGAGGCCCGGTACATTCAGTACTTC. It yields the protein CASSERREARYIQYF. The genes are TRBV6-1 and TRBJ2-4; 8 nucleotides match TRBD2. CDR1 is MNHNS, CDR2 SASEGT, per germline. The J segment lost 8 bases and the V segment lost 2 bases, leaving 8 bases of the junction unmatched. The CDR3 totals 15 residues.